One and the same sample provided the 31 T cell receptor beta chains below, sequenced in a study of blood T cell repertoires in COVID-19. TCRdb's copy holds only in-frame clones and misses some; the assay was immunoSEQ multiplex PCR. The table shows around 250,000 clones, with 86% occurring only once. The specimen sequenced was peripheral blood. Receptors were obtained from a man younger than 40 who had recovered from COVID-19.

V and J are TRBV4-1 and TRBJ2-5; 12 positions agree with TRBD2. Looked up from germline, CDR1 is MGHRA and CDR2 is YSYEKL. This CDR3 contains 15 residues. Trimming removed 4 bases from V and 2 bases from J; junction bases left unmatched: 2. CDR3 DNA sequence: TGCGCCAGCAGCCCTAGCGGGGGGGAACAAGAGACCCAGTACTTC. It translates to CASSPSGGEQETQYF.

This clone was counted a single time. The genes are TRBV5-1 and TRBJ2-3, with a possible D match to TRBD2 (7 bases). V gave up 7 bases and J gave up 4 bases, with 22 bases separating them. From germline, CDR1 is SGHRS and CDR2 YFSETQ. The CDR3 consists of 16 residues. The CDR3 region has the DNA TGCGCCAGCGCGGGCGGGGGCCCTCGCCGCGCAGATACGCAGTATTTT. Amino acids: CASAGGGPRRADTQYF.

The J gene is TRBJ1-5, the V gene TRBV14; D gene ambiguous. V shed 2 bases and J shed 4 bases, with 6 bases lying between them. Germline values: CDR1 SGHDN, CDR2 FVKESK. The CDR3 runs to 13 residues. The CDR3: CASSQSTNQPQHF. The CDR3 DNA reads as TGTGCCAGCAGCCAATCCACAAATCAGCCCCAGCATTTT.

The chain couples TRBV19 to TRBJ2-2; possible D gene TRBD2, 5 bases. The CDR3 contains 13 residues. The V end was cut by 4 bases, the J end by 6 bases, with 9 bases between. In germline, CDR1 is LNHDA, CDR2 SQIVND (reference sequence). CDR3 in DNA: TGTGCCAGTAGTAATCCGAGGGCCGGGGAGCTGTTTTTT. It codes for CASSNPRAGELFF.

V usage is TRBV21-1 and J usage is TRBJ2-5; the listed D gene, TRBD1, was not tested against the DNA. TRBV21-1 is marked as a pseudogene. This CDR3 has 16 residues. The CDR3 region is CASSKRGQGAQETQYF. In nucleotides, the CDR3 is TGTGCCAGCAGCAAAAGGGGCCAAGGGGCTCAAGAGACCCAGTACTTC.

The gene calls are TRBV6-5 and TRBJ1-5, with D maybe TRBD1 (6 bases). CDR3 size: 15 residues. V was shortened by 4 bases and J by 2 bases, with 12 bases between the two germline ends. Germline assignment: CDR1 MNHEY and CDR2 SVGAGI. The CDR3 spells CASSSGGLGNQPQHF. DNA for the CDR3: TGTGCCAGCAGTTCGGGGGGCTTGGGCAATCAGCCCCAGCATTTT.

J is TRBJ1-1 and V is TRBV7-2; D not resolved. CDR3 length: 13 residues. The germline V gene has CDR1 SGHTA and CDR2 FQGNSA. Trimming removed 5 bases at V and 4 bases at J, with 11 bases between. CDR3 residues: CASSRQYGTEAFF. In DNA form, the CDR3 reads TGTGCCAGCAGCCGCCAGTATGGCACTGAAGCTTTCTTT.

This clone was seen a single time. This chain joins TRBV12-3 or TRBV12-4 and TRBJ1-1; D gene unclear. V was shortened by 2 bases and J by 7 bases, with 5 bases between the two germline ends. The CDR3 has 11 residues. For the CDR3, the DNA is TGTGCCAGCAGTTTACGGGATGAAGCTTTCTTT. It specifies CASSLRDEAFF.

This sequence joins TRBV19 and TRBJ1-4, with no clear D. The CDR3 is made up of 10 amino acids. Trimming left V 7 bases short and J 11 bases short, with 8 bases between. CDR1 and CDR2 (germline): LNHDA, SQIVND (reference sequence). CDR3 region: CASNGGKLFF. Here the CDR3 DNA reads TGTGCCAGTAACGGCGGGAAACTGTTTTTT.

The chain employs TRBV14 and TRBJ2-7; the D gene is possibly TRBD2 (6 bases). V dropped 2 bases and J dropped 3 bases, with 11 bases sitting between them. Germline V CDR1 and CDR2: SGHDN, FVKESK. This CDR3 contains 14 residues. The CDR3 here is CASSQTGEIYEQYF. CDR3 DNA sequence: TGTGCCAGCAGCCAAACGGGGGAGATCTACGAGCAGTACTTC.

V usage is TRBV7-9 and J usage is TRBJ1-5; 7 bases align to TRBD1. The CDR3 length is 11 residues. Trimming cost V 3 bases and J 13 bases; bases outside gene matches: 3. Germline values: CDR1 SEHNR, CDR2 FQNEAQ (reference sequence). The CDR3 reads CASSFGTEQHF. CDR3 DNA: TGTGCCAGCAGCTTTGGGACAGAGCAGCATTTT.

This chain joins TRBV4-2 and TRBJ2-3, with TRBD2 matching over 10 bases. The CDR3 contains 15 residues. In germline, CDR1 is LGHNA, CDR2 YNFKEQ. J lost 4 bases, V lost 5 bases, and 6 bases had no gene match. In DNA, the CDR3 is TGTGCCAGCAGCTCTACTAGCGGGGCTGCAGATACGCAGTATTTT. The encoded protein is CASSSTSGAADTQYF.

The chain links TRBV20-1 to TRBJ1-1; D remains ambiguous. The CDR3 sequence is 11 residues long. Germline V gene sequence: CDR1 DFQATT, CDR2 SNEGSKA (reference sequence). Trimming cost V 2 bases and J 8 bases, with 9 bases left between them. In nucleotides, the CDR3 is TGCAGTGCTAGATTGTCCGTGGAAGCTTTCTTT. This translates into CSARLSVEAFF.

This rearrangement joins TRBV10-2 to TRBJ1-1; weak D call: TRBD1 (6 bases). V lost 0 bases and J 3 bases, leaving 11 bases between the germline ends. In germline, CDR1 is WSHSY, CDR2 SAAADI. This CDR3 has 15 amino acids. CDR3 protein: CASSESRGADTEAFF. The DNA for the CDR3 is TGCGCCAGCAGTGAGTCGCGGGGGGCGGACACTGAAGCTTTCTTT.

About this clone itself: The same CDR3 also results from other DNA sequences found in this sample. The V gene is TRBV7-9, the J gene TRBJ2-4; a possible D gene is TRBD2 (5 bases). The germline CDR1 and CDR2 sequences are SEHNR and FQNEAQ (reference sequence). This CDR3 is 15 amino acids long. Trimming removed 4 bases from V and 4 bases from J, with 14 bases in between. CDR3 sequence: CASSSVTSGKNIQYF. The CDR3 bases are TGTGCCAGCAGCTCCGTCACTAGTGGGAAAAACATTCAGTACTTC. Full variable domain (missing parts from reference TRBV7-9 and TRBJ2-4): DTGVSQNPRHKITKRGQNVTFRCDPISEHNRLYWYRQTLGQGPEFLTYFQNEAQLEKSRLLSDRFSAERPKGSFSTLEIQRTEQGDSAMYLCASSSVTSGKNIQYFGAGTRLSVL.

V usage is TRBV5-4 and J usage is TRBJ1-4; D possibly corresponds to TRBD1 (6 bases). CDR1 SGHNT and CDR2 YYREEE come from the germline V gene (reference sequence). This CDR3 has 14 residues. The V gene lost 1 base and the J gene lost 2 bases, with 6 bases spanning the gap. The CDR3 sequence is CASSLRGTNEKLFF. DNA of the CDR3: TGTGCCAGCAGCTTGAGGGGGACTAATGAAAAACTGTTTTTT.

V and J are TRBV6-1 and TRBJ2-7; TRBD1 is a possible D gene (6 bases). The germline gives CDR1 MNHNS, CDR2 SASEGT. V was pared by 3 bases and J by 3 bases, with 12 bases between. The CDR3 is made up of 14 amino acids. The CDR3 DNA follows: TGTGCCAGCAGTGACCGACAGGTCGACTACGAGCAGTACTTC. It translates to CASSDRQVDYEQYF.

The V call is TRBV19, the J call TRBJ1-1; D not resolved. The germline gives CDR1 LNHDA, CDR2 SQIVND (reference sequence). V lost 1 base and J lost 3, with 6 bases in between. The CDR3 length is 13 residues. The CDR3: CASSIAGDTEAFF. The CDR3 DNA reads as TGTGCCAGTAGTATAGCCGGGGACACTGAAGCTTTCTTT.

The genes are TRBV6-4 and TRBJ2-3; a weak D match, TRBD1 (6 bases). Trimming removed 6 bases at V and 0 bases at J, with 13 bases between. The CDR3 is made up of 15 amino acids. The germline V gene has CDR1 MRHNA and CDR2 SNTAGT. The CDR3 bases are TGTGCCAGCAGCGATGTAGGGGGAAGCACAGATACGCAGTATTTT. It yields the protein CASSDVGGSTDTQYF.

The gene calls are TRBV29-1 and TRBJ2-7, with 7 bases lining up with TRBD1. J gave up 3 bases and V 0 bases, and 5 bases lay outside the gene matches. Germline CDR1 reads SQVTM; CDR2 reads ANQGSEA. This CDR3 spans 14 amino acids. The chain's CDR3 is CSVEEGNRGYEQYF. The CDR3 nucleotides are TGCAGCGTTGAAGAAGGAAACAGGGGCTACGAGCAGTACTTC.

The V gene is TRBV29-1, the J gene TRBJ2-5; 7 positions match TRBD1. Trimming cost V 6 bases and J 1 base; bases outside gene matches: 5. This CDR3 is built from 13 residues. From germline, CDR1 is SQVTM and CDR2 ANQGSEA. The CDR3 DNA sequence: TGCAGCGTAGCCGACAGGGTCCAAGAGACCCAGTACTTC. Amino acids: CSVADRVQETQYF.

V usage is TRBV6-2 or TRBV6-3 and J usage is TRBJ2-7; maybe TRBD1 (6 bases). V lost 5 bases and J lost 2, with 16 bases in between. The germline V gene encodes CDR1 MNHEY and CDR2 SVGEGT. The CDR3 length is 15 residues. DNA of the CDR3: TGTGCCAGCAGTCGTAGGACAGACCTTACCTACGAGCAGTACTTC. Translated, it gives CASSRRTDLTYEQYF.

The gene calls are TRBV5-1 and TRBJ1-6; D remains unclear. V was clipped by 0 bases and J by 8 bases, with 9 bases between them. This CDR3 is 14 amino acids long. Germline CDR1 is SGHRS and CDR2 is YFSETQ. The CDR3 is CASSLARNDSPLHF. DNA for the CDR3: TGCGCCAGCAGCTTGGCCAGGAATGATTCACCCCTCCACTTT.

The V gene is TRBV6-5, the J gene TRBJ1-4; 8 bases are shared with TRBD1. The CDR3 has 15 residues. Trimming cost V 0 bases and J 5 bases; bases outside gene matches: 2. CDR1 is MNHEY and CDR2 is SVGAGI in the germline V gene. The CDR3 loop is CASSYSNRGNEKLFF. The CDR3 nucleotides are TGTGCCAGCAGTTACTCCAACAGGGGGAATGAAAAACTGTTTTTT.

The chain is built from TRBV3-1 (or the pseudogene TRBV3-2) and TRBJ1-1; maybe TRBD1 (6 bases). Trimming left V 2 bases short and J 6 bases short, with 13 bases between. The CDR3 covers 14 residues. Looked up from germline, CDR1 is LGHDT and CDR2 is YNNKEL (reference sequence). CDR3 sequence: CASSQLRDIPEAFF. Written as DNA, the CDR3 is TGTGCCAGCAGCCAACTAAGGGACATTCCTGAAGCTTTCTTT.

The chain has TRBV7-9 and TRBJ2-4; the match to TRBD1 covers 8 bases. V shed 5 bases and J 7 bases; nucleotides not matched to a gene: 7. Germline CDR1 reads SEHNR; CDR2 reads FQNEAQ (reference sequence). The CDR3 runs 14 residues. The CDR3 DNA sequence: TGTGCCAGCAGCCTAGGACAGGGCTTGAACATTCAGTACTTC. It is translated as CASSLGQGLNIQYF.

V and J are TRBV27 and TRBJ1-1; D unclear. The CDR3 is made up of 16 amino acids. Looked up from germline, CDR1 is MNHEY and CDR2 is SMNVEV (reference sequence). V was pared by 5 bases and J by 5 bases, with 21 bases between. CDR3 protein: CASSLTANQMRTEAFF. The CDR3 DNA reads as TGTGCCAGCAGTCTTACAGCCAATCAGATGAGAACTGAAGCTTTCTTT.

This chain links TRBV28 with TRBJ2-7; D is possibly TRBD1 (5 bases). The CDR3 consists of 14 residues. The germline CDR1 and CDR2 sequences are MDHEN and SYDVKM. V lost 3 bases to trimming and J lost 3 bases, with 12 bases between them. This CDR3 is CASSFSGQGYEQYF. CDR3 DNA: TGTGCCAGCAGTTTTTCTGGGCAGGGCTACGAGCAGTACTTC.

The rearrangement uses TRBV19 and TRBJ2-6, with 11 bases lining up with TRBD1. V was clipped by 6 bases and J by 1 base; unmatched bases: 5. Germline lookup yields CDR1 LNHDA and CDR2 SQIVND (reference sequence). This CDR3 is built from 17 residues. The CDR3 DNA follows: TGTGCCAGTAGGAGGACAGGGGGCTTATCTGGGGCCAACGTCCTGACTTTC. Amino acids: CASRRTGGLSGANVLTF.

This clone was seen once. The rearrangement joins TRBV5-1 to TRBJ1-1, with TRBD1 as a possible D gene (6 bases). CDR3 length equals 14 residues. V lost 2 bases and J 4 bases, leaving 12 bases between the germline ends. The germline V gene has CDR1 SGHRS and CDR2 YFSETQ. The CDR3 loop is CASSFKGELTEAFF. In DNA, the CDR3 is TGCGCCAGCAGCTTCAAGGGGGAGCTCACTGAAGCTTTCTTT.

CDR3 residues: CARTGGASYEQYF. As DNA, the CDR3 is TGTGCCAGAACGGGGGGGGCGAGTTACGAGCAGTACTTC. V is TRBV2 and J is TRBJ2-7, with 8 bases fitting TRBD2. V was pared by 9 bases and J by 4 bases, with 8 bases of the junction left unmatched. Germline V lookup: CDR1 SNHLY, CDR2 FYNNEI. CDR3 length equals 13 residues.